The T cell receptor (beta chain) under discussion was sequenced for a study of blood T cell repertoires in COVID-19. Looking at the study overall: The cDNA or gDNA used as material had been derived from T cells, B-cell-depleted T cells, or PBMCs.

Measured with immunoSEQ multiplex PCR; TCRdb has only the in-frame clones, and not every one. The profile covers about 220,000 clones, with about 81% appearing a single time and approximately 5% taken by the ten largest. The CDR3 loop spans 16 amino acids. Trimming took off 4 bases at V and 1 base at J, with 14 bases between the two ends. Germline values: CDR1 SNHLY, CDR2 FYNNEI. The source of this sequence is a woman aged 70-85 years with COVID-19, enrolled during active disease. The chain is built from TRBV2 and TRBJ1-3; D unclear. Material: peripheral blood. CDR3 nucleotides: TGTGCCAGCAGTGGGCAGGCCCTCCGTTCTGGAAACACCATATATTTT. As protein: CASSGQALRSGNTIYF.